This TCR beta chain was recorded in a study of healthy donors' naive CD4 and CD8 T cells (dated by TCRdb to about 2015). The study in broad terms: Donors were chosen to span three age groups (20-25, 40-50 and 60-70 years, about 6 each), with mean age about 44 and half female. For TCR alpha, a new primer set was designed to cover all functional IMGT alpha gene variants, and all other steps followed the beta-chain workflow. The donors were HLA-typed by sequencing at HLA-A, -B, -C, -DRB1, -DQB1 and -DPB1, using the SBTexcellerator protocol, an ABI3130xl analyzer and SBTengine software. To examine how TCR variation is linked to lineage commitment, the study sequenced rearranged TCR alpha and beta chains from naive CD4+ and CD8+ T cells. The peripheral blood mononuclear cells came from around 19 individuals who were healthy and unrelated. Results and caveats for the whole study, not just this receptor: In both chains, CD4+ lineage was associated with a positively charged CDR3, and CD8+ lineage was associated with a negatively charged CDR3. Because the alpha and beta chains were sequenced in bulk, pairing them was not possible, and so effects of the combined chains went unevaluated. The study did not directly address possible repertoire bias arising from homeostatic proliferation of naive T cells. V genes, J genes and CDR3 charge together appeared to explain about 14% of CD4/CD8 propensity variance, in a largely additive manner. Reportedly, most V and J gene segments showed bias between naive CD4+ and CD8+ cells, and this bias held consistently across donors regardless of HLA genotype.

This clonotype was found once. Its antigen is currently not known. The input lacks base qualities; no much larger clone sits a single base away. One read alone is weak evidence. Cells with a CD4+CD8-CD45RO-CD45RA+ profile were isolated by FACS and defined as naive CD4+ T cells, and those with a CD8+CD4-CD45RA+CD27bright profile were defined as naive CD8+ T cells. Sorting used antibodies against CD4 (RPA-T4), CD8 (SK1), CD27 (O323), CD45RA (HI100) and CD45RO (UCHL1). The sequencer was a 454 GS FLX Titanium. A previously published linear amplification protocol was used to build the TCR libraries, starting from approximately 530 ng of total RNA. The Roche/454 Genome Sequencer with Titanium chemistry was used for sequencing. Concerning the study's data processing: About 78,000 rearranged TCR alpha transcripts were sequenced from about 5 of the healthy donors. Duplicate transcripts were dropped, and unique TCR clonotypes were identified by the CDR3 junction according to IMGT nomenclature. CD4 versus CD8 status was modeled on V and J genes by logistic regression in R 2.13.0, with adjustment for donor effects and Bonferroni correction for multiple testing. TCRdb reworked the public reads: Q25 trimming with fastp, MiXCR clone assembly, productive beta chains retained. Each CDR3 protein appears once, grouped with its most common genes and DNA. TCRdb's processing, not the study's, gives the V and J calls here. The sample data list around 180,000 distinct CDR3 sequences, and under 85% of these were observed just once. The ten largest clones take up less than 2.5% of the sample.

The receptor was derived from a pool of human donors in good health; the sample pools cells from several healthy donors. Sample: naive CD4+ and CD8+ T cells sorted from blood, pooled from several donors. Per the publication, the cell subset or site label means: FACS-sorted naive CD4+ (CD45RO-CD45RA+) and naive CD8+ (CD45RA+CD27bright) T cells.

Here the CDR3 is given as CASSESLLVRRNEQFF. Read as DNA, the sequence is TGTGCCAGCAGTGAATCTTTACTGGTTAGAAGGAATGAGCAGTTCTTC. The chain is made from TRBV6-1 and TRBJ2-1, with the D gene not confidently named. The V and J ends are trimmed by 2 bases and 7 bases, leaving 18 bases between them. The CDR3 sequence holds 16 residues, the cysteine and phenylalanine included. The read is trimmed to its CDR3 DNA, 48 bases read in frame from base 1. The germline V gene gives CDR1 as MNHNS and CDR2 as SASEGT.